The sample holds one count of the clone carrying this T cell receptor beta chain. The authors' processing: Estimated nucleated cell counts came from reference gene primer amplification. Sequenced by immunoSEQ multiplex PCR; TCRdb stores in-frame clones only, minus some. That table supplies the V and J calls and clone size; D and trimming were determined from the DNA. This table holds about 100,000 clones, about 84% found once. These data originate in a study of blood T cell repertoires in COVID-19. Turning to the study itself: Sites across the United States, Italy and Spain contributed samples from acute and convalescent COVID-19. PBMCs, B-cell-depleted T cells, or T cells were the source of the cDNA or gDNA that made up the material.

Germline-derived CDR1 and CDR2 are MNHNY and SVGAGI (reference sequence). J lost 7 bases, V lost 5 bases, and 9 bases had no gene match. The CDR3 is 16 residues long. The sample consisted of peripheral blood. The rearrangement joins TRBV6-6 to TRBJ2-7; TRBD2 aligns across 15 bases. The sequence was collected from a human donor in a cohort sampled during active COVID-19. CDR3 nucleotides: TGTGCCAGCAGTCGAGGACTAGCGGGAGGGTTAGGGGAGCAGTACTTC. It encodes CASSRGLAGGLGEQYF.